This T cell receptor beta chain was recorded in a study of blood T cell repertoires in COVID-19. Study-wide context: The study drew acute and convalescent COVID-19 samples from the United States, Italy and Spain. Nucleic acid was either cDNA or gDNA, and it came from T cells, B-cell-depleted T cells, or PBMCs.

Participants were placed into cohorts based on the clinical history they reported. Cohort 3 recovery required two negative PCRs, clearance, or symptom resolution. The CDR3 sequence is 14 residues long. In germline, CDR1 is SNHLY, CDR2 FYNNEI. V lost 6 bases to trimming and J lost 3 bases; unmatched junction nucleotides: 7. Repertoires were generated with immunoSEQ multiplex PCR, while TCRdb's copy carries only in-frame clones and drops some. The sample has around 310,000 clones; over 75% are singletons. Sequenced: PBMCs or T cells enriched from blood (not recorded which). This TCR came from a woman between 35 and 50 years old who had recovered from COVID-19. The chain links TRBV2 to TRBJ1-2; 7 bases fit TRBD1. CDR3 bases: TGTGCCAGCAGCACAGGGGCCGCGTACTATGGCTACACCTTC. Its protein is CASSTGAAYYGYTF.